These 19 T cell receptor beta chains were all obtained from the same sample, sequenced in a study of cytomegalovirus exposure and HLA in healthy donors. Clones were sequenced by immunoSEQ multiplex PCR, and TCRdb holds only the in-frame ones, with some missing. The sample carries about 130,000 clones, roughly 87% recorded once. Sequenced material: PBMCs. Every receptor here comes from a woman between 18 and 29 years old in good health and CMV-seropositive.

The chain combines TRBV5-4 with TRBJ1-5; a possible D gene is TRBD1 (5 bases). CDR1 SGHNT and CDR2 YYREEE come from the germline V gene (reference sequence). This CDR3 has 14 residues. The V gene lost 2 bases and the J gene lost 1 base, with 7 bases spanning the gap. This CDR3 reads CASSLKGSNQPQHF. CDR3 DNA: TGTGCCAGCAGCTTAAAGGGGAGCAATCAGCCCCAGCATTTT.

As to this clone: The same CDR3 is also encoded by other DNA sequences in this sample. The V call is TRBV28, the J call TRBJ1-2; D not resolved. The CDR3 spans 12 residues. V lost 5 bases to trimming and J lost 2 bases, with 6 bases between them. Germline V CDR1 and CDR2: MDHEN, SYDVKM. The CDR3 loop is CASSPRNYGYTF. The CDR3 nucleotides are TGTGCCAGCAGTCCCCGGAACTATGGCTACACCTTC.

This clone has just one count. The CDR3 DNA follows: TGTGCCAGCAGTGGTGCGGTCGGGACCTACGAGCAGTACTTC. Translation: CASSGAVGTYEQYF. The rearrangement joins TRBV25-1 to TRBJ2-7, with D maybe TRBD2 (5 bases). The V gene's germline CDR1 is MGHDK and CDR2 SYGVNS. Trimming pared 4 bases from V and 2 bases from J, leaving 12 bases between. This CDR3 is built from 14 residues.

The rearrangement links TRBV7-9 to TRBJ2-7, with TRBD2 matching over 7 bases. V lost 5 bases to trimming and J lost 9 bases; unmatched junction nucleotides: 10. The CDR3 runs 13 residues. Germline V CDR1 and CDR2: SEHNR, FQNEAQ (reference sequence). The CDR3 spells CASSRGVSSVQYF. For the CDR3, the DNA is TGTGCCAGCAGCCGGGGGGTTAGTTCCGTGCAGTACTTC.

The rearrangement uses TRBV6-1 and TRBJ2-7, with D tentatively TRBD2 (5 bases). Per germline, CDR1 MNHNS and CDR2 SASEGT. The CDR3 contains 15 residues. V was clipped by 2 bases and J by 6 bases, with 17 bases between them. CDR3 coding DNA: TGTGCCAGCAGTGAACAGGCGGGTCAGACCGGCGAGCAGTACTTC. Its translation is CASSEQAGQTGEQYF.

In DNA form, the CDR3 reads TGTGCCAGTAGTCTCCAGGGCGGGAATGATGGCTACACCTTC. Translated, it gives CASSLQGGNDGYTF. The V call is TRBV19, the J call TRBJ1-2; tentatively, D is TRBD1 (5 bases). V was clipped by 5 bases and J by 6 bases, with 16 bases between them. The germline V gene encodes CDR1 LNHDA and CDR2 SQIVND (reference sequence). This CDR3 has 14 amino acids.

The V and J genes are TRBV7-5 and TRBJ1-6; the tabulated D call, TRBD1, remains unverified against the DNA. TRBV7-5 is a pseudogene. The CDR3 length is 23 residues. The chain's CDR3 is CARSSLKHCPAFFRDRLDSPLHF. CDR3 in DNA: TGTGCCAGAAGCTCCCTAAAGCATTGCCCGGCCTTTTTCCGGGACAGGCTGGATTCACCCCTCCACTTT.

CDR3 sequence: CASRATALANYGYTF. CDR3 bases: TGTGCCAGCAGAGCGACAGCCCTAGCTAACTATGGCTACACCTTC. The chain recombines TRBV6-1 with TRBJ1-2; D might be TRBD1 (5 bases). Trimming removed 6 bases at V and 0 bases at J, with 14 bases between. Per germline, CDR1 MNHNS and CDR2 SASEGT. The CDR3 is 15 residues long.

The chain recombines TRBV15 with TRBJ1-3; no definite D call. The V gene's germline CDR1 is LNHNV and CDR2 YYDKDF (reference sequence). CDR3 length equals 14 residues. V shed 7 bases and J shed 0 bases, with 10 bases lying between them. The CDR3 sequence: CATTQSSSGNTIYF. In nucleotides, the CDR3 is TGTGCCACCACCCAGTCAAGCTCTGGAAACACCATATATTTT. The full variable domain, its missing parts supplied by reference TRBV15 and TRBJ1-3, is DAMVIQNPRYQVTQFGKPVTLSCSQTLNHNVMYWYQQKSSQAPKLLFHYYDKDFNNEADTPDNFQSRRPNTSFCFLDIRSPGLGDTAMYLCATTQSSSGNTIYFGEGSWLTVV.

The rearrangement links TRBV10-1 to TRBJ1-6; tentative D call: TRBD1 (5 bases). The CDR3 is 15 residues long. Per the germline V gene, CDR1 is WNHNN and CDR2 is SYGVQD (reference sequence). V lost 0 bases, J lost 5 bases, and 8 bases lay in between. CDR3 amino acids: CASSESGGDNSPLHF. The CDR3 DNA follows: TGCGCCAGCAGTGAGTCCGGGGGAGATAATTCACCCCTCCACTTT.

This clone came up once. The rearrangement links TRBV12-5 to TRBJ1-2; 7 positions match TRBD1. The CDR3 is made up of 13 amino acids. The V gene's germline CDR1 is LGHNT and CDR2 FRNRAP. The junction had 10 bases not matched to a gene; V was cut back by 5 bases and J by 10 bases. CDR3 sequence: CASGTTGPKAYTF. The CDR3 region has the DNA TGTGCTAGTGGTACGACAGGGCCGAAGGCCTACACCTTC.

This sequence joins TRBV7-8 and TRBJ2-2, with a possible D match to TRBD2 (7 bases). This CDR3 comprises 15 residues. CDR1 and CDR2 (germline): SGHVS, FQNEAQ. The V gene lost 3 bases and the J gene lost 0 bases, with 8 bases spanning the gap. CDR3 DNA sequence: TGTGCCAGCAGCTTGGGGGGGCCGAACACCGGGGAGCTGTTTTTT. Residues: CASSLGGPNTGELFF.

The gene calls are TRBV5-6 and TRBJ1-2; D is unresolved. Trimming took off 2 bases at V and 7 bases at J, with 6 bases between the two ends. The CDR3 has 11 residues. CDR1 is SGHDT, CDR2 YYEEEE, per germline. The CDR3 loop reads CASSLYGGYTF. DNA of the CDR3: TGTGCCAGCAGCTTATACGGTGGCTACACCTTC.

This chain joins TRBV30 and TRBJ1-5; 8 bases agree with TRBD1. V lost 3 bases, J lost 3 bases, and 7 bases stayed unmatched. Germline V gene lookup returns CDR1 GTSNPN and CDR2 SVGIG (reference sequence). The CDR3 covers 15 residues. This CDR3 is CAWSEGQVLNQPQHF. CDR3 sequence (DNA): TGTGCCTGGAGCGAGGGACAGGTCCTCAATCAGCCCCAGCATTTT.

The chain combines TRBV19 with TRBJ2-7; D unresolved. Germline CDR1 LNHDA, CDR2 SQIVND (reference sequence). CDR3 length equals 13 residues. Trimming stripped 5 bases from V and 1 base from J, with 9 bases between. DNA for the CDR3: TGTGCCAGTAGTGCTCAGTTGTCCTACGAGCAGTACTTC. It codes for CASSAQLSYEQYF. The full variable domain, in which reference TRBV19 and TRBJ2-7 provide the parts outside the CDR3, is DGGITQSPKYLFRKEGQNVTLSCEQNLNHDAMYWYRQDPGQGLRLIYYSQIVNDFQKGDIAEGYSVSREKKESFPLTVTSAQKNPTAFYLCASSAQLSYEQYFGPGTRLTVT.

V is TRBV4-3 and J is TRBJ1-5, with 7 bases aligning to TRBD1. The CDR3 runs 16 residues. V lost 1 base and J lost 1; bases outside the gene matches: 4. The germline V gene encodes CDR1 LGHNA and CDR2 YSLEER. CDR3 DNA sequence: TGCGCCAGCAGCCAAGGTAAACAGGGGAGCAATCAGCCCCAGCATTTT. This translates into CASSQGKQGSNQPQHF.

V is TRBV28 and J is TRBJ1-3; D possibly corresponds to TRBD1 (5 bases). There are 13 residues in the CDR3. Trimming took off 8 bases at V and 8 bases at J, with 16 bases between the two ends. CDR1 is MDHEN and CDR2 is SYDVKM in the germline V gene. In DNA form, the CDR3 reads TGTGCCAGCTCTACTCAGGGTACGGACACCATATATTTT. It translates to CASSTQGTDTIYF.

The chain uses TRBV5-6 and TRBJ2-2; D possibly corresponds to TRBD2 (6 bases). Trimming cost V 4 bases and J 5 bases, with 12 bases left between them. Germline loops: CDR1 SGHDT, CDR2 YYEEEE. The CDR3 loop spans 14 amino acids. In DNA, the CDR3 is TGTGCCAGCAGCGCATCCGGAGGGACCGGGGAGCTGTTTTTT. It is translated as CASSASGGTGELFF.

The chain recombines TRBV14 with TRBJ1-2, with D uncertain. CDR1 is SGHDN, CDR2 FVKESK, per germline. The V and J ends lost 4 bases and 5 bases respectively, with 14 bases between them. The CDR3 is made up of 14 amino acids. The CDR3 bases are TGTGCCAGCAGCCCCCCGGGAGCCTTATATGGCTACACCTTC. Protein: CASSPPGALYGYTF.